These 13 T cell receptor beta chains were sequenced from one sample in a study of blood T cell repertoires in COVID-19. Sequencing used immunoSEQ multiplex PCR; TCRdb keeps in-frame clones, though not all of them. The table includes 250,000 to 300,000 clones, approximately 85% detected once. The material sequenced was PBMCs or T cells enriched from blood (not recorded which). All receptors derive from a woman aged 45-65 years who had recovered from COVID-19.

The rearrangement uses TRBV24-1 and TRBJ2-1; 7 bases fit TRBD1. J was trimmed by 6 bases and V by 4 bases; bases with no gene match: 2. Germline V CDR1 and CDR2: KGHDR, SFDVKD. This CDR3 has 13 amino acids. This CDR3 reads CATSEPGGNEQFF. The CDR3 region has the DNA TGTGCCACCAGTGAGCCAGGGGGCAATGAGCAGTTCTTC.

The chain employs TRBV7-9 and TRBJ1-1; 7 bases fit TRBD1. CDR1 SEHNR and CDR2 FQNEAQ come from the germline V gene (reference sequence). The trim removed 7 bases at V and 1 base at J, leaving 12 bases unmatched. The CDR3 loop spans 16 amino acids. The CDR3, as DNA: TGTGCCAGCACTACCCAGGGGGGCAGGGGGAACACTGAAGCTTTCTTT. Translation: CASTTQGGRGNTEAFF.

This clone occurred a few times. The chain joins TRBV19 to TRBJ1-5; D remains ambiguous. Germline V gives CDR1 LNHDA, CDR2 SQIVND (reference sequence). The CDR3 runs 13 residues. Deletions cut 5 bases from V and 1 base from J, with 6 bases between. CDR3 sequence: CASSPGSNQPQHF. CDR3 in DNA: TGTGCCAGTAGTCCTGGCAGCAATCAGCCCCAGCATTTT. Variable domain in full (rest from reference TRBV19 and TRBJ1-5): DGGITQSPKYLFRKEGQNVTLSCEQNLNHDAMYWYRQDPGQGLRLIYYSQIVNDFQKGDIAEGYSVSREKKESFPLTVTSAQKNPTAFYLCASSPGSNQPQHFGDGTRLSIL.

The rearrangement joins TRBV4-1 to TRBJ2-7, with 8 bases that match TRBD1. Trimming cost V 4 bases and J 6 bases; bases outside gene matches: 8. Germline CDR1 and CDR2: MGHRA and YSYEKL. The CDR3 is 14 amino acids. The CDR3 region has the DNA TGCGCCAGCAGCCCCGGACAGGGAGAATTCGAGCAGTACTTC. As protein: CASSPGQGEFEQYF.

The rearrangement joins TRBV5-4 to TRBJ2-7; D is perhaps TRBD1 (6 bases). The CDR3 totals 14 residues. Looked up from germline, CDR1 is SGHNT and CDR2 is YYREEE (reference sequence). V was pared by 0 bases and J by 2 bases, with 9 bases between. The CDR3: CASSLGRGPYEQYF. CDR3 nucleotide sequence: TGTGCCAGCAGCTTGGGCAGGGGCCCCTACGAGCAGTACTTC. The full variable domain, in which reference TRBV5-4 and TRBJ2-7 provide the parts outside the CDR3, is ETGVTQSPTHLIKTRGQQVTLRCSSQSGHNTVSWYQQALGQGPQFIFQYYREEENGRGNFPPRFSGLQFPNYSSELNVNALELDDSALYLCASSLGRGPYEQYFGPGTRLTVT.

The rearrangement uses TRBV5-1 and TRBJ1-4; D uncertain. The CDR3 is 13 residues long. Germline V lookup: CDR1 SGHRS, CDR2 YFSETQ. V dropped 6 bases and J dropped 6 bases, with 12 bases sitting between them. The CDR3 region is CASTRGGDEKLFF. The CDR3 nucleotides read TGCGCCAGCACCCGGGGTGGGGATGAAAAACTGTTTTTT.

V usage is TRBV7-2 and J usage is TRBJ2-5; D might be TRBD1 (6 bases). Trimming pared 3 bases from V and 4 bases from J, leaving 15 bases between. The CDR3 consists of 15 residues. Per germline, CDR1 SGHTA and CDR2 FQGNSA. The CDR3 spells CASSFQTGKGETQYF. The CDR3 DNA reads TGTGCCAGCAGCTTCCAAACAGGGAAGGGAGAGACCCAGTACTTC.

The chain is built from TRBV27 and TRBJ2-3, with a tentative D call TRBD1 (7 bases). The V and J ends lost 3 bases and 2 bases respectively, with 15 bases between them. CDR3 size: 16 residues. Germline loops: CDR1 MNHEY, CDR2 SMNVEV (reference sequence). In nucleotides, the CDR3 is TGTGCCAGCAGTTTTCAGGGGGGCGGTTACACAGATACGCAGTATTTT. It is translated as CASSFQGGGYTDTQYF.

The gene calls are TRBV21-1 and TRBJ2-7; the listed D gene, TRBD1, was not tested against the DNA. TRBV21-1 is a pseudogene. The CDR3 covers 17 residues. CDR3 nucleotides: TGTGCCAGCAGCAAAAGGCAGGGACAGGCAATCTCCTACGAGCAGTACTTC. Translation: CASSKRQGQAISYEQYF.

In nucleotides, the CDR3 is TGTGCCAGCAAAGTGACAGGGGGTAATAATGAGCAGTTCTTC. This gives the protein CASKVTGGNNEQFF. The chain has TRBV28 and TRBJ2-1; 9 bases agree with TRBD1. V shed 7 bases, J shed 7 bases, and the junction held 8 bases outside the gene matches. CDR3 length equals 14 residues. Germline-derived CDR1 and CDR2 are MDHEN and SYDVKM.

The chain couples TRBV29-1 to TRBJ1-1, with 7 nucleotides matching TRBD1. The trim removed 6 bases at V and 5 bases at J, leaving 6 bases unmatched. The CDR3 is 12 amino acids. Germline-derived CDR1 and CDR2 are SQVTM and ANQGSEA. The CDR3 here is CSVRTGFTEAFF. CDR3 sequence (DNA): TGCAGCGTGAGGACAGGTTTTACTGAAGCTTTCTTT. The full variable domain, completed using reference TRBV29-1 and TRBJ1-1, is SAVISQKPSRDICQRGTSLTIQCQVDSQVTMMFWYRQQPGQSLTLIATANQGSEATYESGFVIDKFPISRPNLTFSTLTVSNMSPEDSSIYLCSVRTGFTEAFFGQGTRLTVV.

This clone was seen a few times. The chain couples TRBV5-1 to TRBJ1-4, with unresolved D. Germline loops: CDR1 SGHRS, CDR2 YFSETQ. The CDR3 is 14 amino acids. Trimming left V 4 bases short and J 6 bases short, with 13 bases between. The CDR3 nucleotides are TGCGCCAGCAGCGGAGGCGGCTCTGATGAAAAACTGTTTTTT. Translation: CASSGGGSDEKLFF.

The chain joins TRBV13 to TRBJ2-1; 11 bases map to TRBD2. With 4 bases clipped from V and 0 bases from J, the junction kept 5 bases outside the gene matches. The germline gives CDR1 PRHDT, CDR2 FYEKMQ (reference sequence). The CDR3 has 17 amino acids. Here the CDR3 reads CASSSPSGRSSYNEQFF. CDR3 DNA sequence: TGTGCCAGCAGCTCTCCTAGCGGGAGGTCCTCCTACAATGAGCAGTTCTTC.